Below are 27 T cell receptor beta chains sequenced from a single sample in a study of human versus mouse CDR3 diversity and MHC coevolution. Sequenced by immunoSEQ multiplex PCR; TCRdb stores in-frame clones only, minus some. In the table there are 55,000 to 65,000 clones, approximately 94% of which are singletons. The sequencing input was naive CD4+ T cells from blood. Sample subset: CD45RO-negative CD62L-positive naive CD4 T cells. The receptors here all came from a person aged 55 to 75 in good health.

This clone has only one observation. The chain uses TRBV5-1 and TRBJ1-1; weak D call: TRBD1 (5 bases). Germline lookup yields CDR1 SGHRS and CDR2 YFSETQ. This CDR3 comprises 15 residues. V was clipped by 0 bases and J by 4 bases, with 13 bases between them. CDR3 sequence: CASSLDRAGTTEAFF. The CDR3 coding sequence is TGCGCCAGCAGCTTGGATAGGGCGGGGACCACTGAAGCTTTCTTT.

The rearrangement joins TRBV6-5 to TRBJ1-2; 8 bases agree with TRBD1. V gave up 5 bases and J gave up 2 bases; unmatched junction bases: 7. The CDR3 is 15 residues long. Germline loops: CDR1 MNHEY, CDR2 SVGAGI. This CDR3 is CASSIPGQVNYGYTF. The CDR3 region has the DNA TGTGCCAGCAGTATACCGGGACAGGTAAACTATGGCTACACCTTC.

The rearrangement uses TRBV5-1 and TRBJ2-2, with TRBD2 matching over 7 bases. The germline V gene encodes CDR1 SGHRS and CDR2 YFSETQ. The CDR3 runs 15 residues. The V and J ends lost 4 bases and 2 bases, in that order; junction bases with no gene match: 5. Here the CDR3 reads CASSEGGLNTGELFF. CDR3 sequence (DNA): TGCGCCAGCAGCGAGGGAGGGCTAAACACCGGGGAGCTGTTTTTT.

This clone was seen more than once but under ten times. The V gene is TRBV7-9, the J gene TRBJ2-7; D may be TRBD1 (5 bases). This CDR3 is built from 13 residues. Trimming took off 2 bases at V and 5 bases at J, with 10 bases between the two ends. Germline values: CDR1 SEHNR, CDR2 FQNEAQ (reference sequence). The DNA for the CDR3 is TGTGCCAGCAGCTTAACCGACAGAAACGAGCAGTACTTC. This translates into CASSLTDRNEQYF.

This chain joins TRBV18 and TRBJ1-1; D may be TRBD1 (5 bases). The CDR3 is made up of 14 amino acids. CDR1 is KGHSH, CDR2 LQKENI, per germline. V was cut by 3 bases and J by 0 bases, with 8 bases left in between. The CDR3 region is CASSPGGMNTEAFF. CDR3 nucleotide sequence: TGTGCCAGCTCACCTGGGGGGATGAACACTGAAGCTTTCTTT.

The V gene is TRBV27, the J gene TRBJ2-2, with D unclear. CDR1 is MNHEY and CDR2 is SMNVEV in the germline V gene (reference sequence). This CDR3 has 15 residues. Trimming shortened V by 4 bases and J by 4 bases, and 13 bases separated the two germline ends. The CDR3 loop reads CASSYSGIGTGELFF. In nucleotides, the CDR3 is TGTGCCAGCAGTTACTCGGGTATCGGCACCGGGGAGCTGTTTTTT.

This rearrangement joins TRBV2 to TRBJ2-5; TRBD1 aligns across 7 bases. Per the germline V gene, CDR1 is SNHLY and CDR2 is FYNNEI. This CDR3 contains 15 residues. Unmatched junction bases numbered 8, after V lost 3 bases and J lost 4 bases. CDR3 sequence: CASSDRGLAGETQYF. The CDR3 DNA sequence: TGTGCCAGCAGTGATAGGGGGCTAGCCGGAGAGACCCAGTACTTC.

V usage is TRBV5-1 and J usage is TRBJ2-2, with 7 bases that match TRBD2. Germline V CDR1 and CDR2: SGHRS, YFSETQ. The V gene end was trimmed by 4 bases and the J gene end by 2 bases; junction bases not matched to a gene: 2. The CDR3 length is 14 residues. CDR3 sequence: CASSTGLNTGELFF. CDR3 bases: TGCGCCAGCAGCACGGGACTAAACACCGGGGAGCTGTTTTTT.

This rearrangement joins TRBV7-3 to TRBJ2-1, with 7 bases aligning to TRBD1. Germline CDR1 reads SGHTA; CDR2 reads FQGTGA. This CDR3 contains 15 residues. Germline trimming cut 5 bases from V and 7 bases from J; bases unmatched to any gene: 11. The CDR3 is CASSLVGGRGNEQFF. The CDR3, as DNA: TGTGCCAGCAGCCTGGTAGGGGGCCGAGGGAATGAGCAGTTCTTC. Supplemented by reference TRBV7-3 and TRBJ2-1, the full variable domain reads GAGVSQTPSNKVTEKGKYVELRCDPISGHTALYWYRQSLGQGPEFLIYFQGTGAADDSGLPNDRFFAVRPEGSVSTLKIQRTERGDSAVYLCASSLVGGRGNEQFFGPGTRLTVL.

The V gene is TRBV19, the J gene TRBJ2-3; 8 nucleotides agree with TRBD2. The CDR3 totals 15 residues. The junction had 11 bases not matched to a gene; V was cut back by 8 bases and J by 4 bases. Germline lookup yields CDR1 LNHDA and CDR2 SQIVND (reference sequence). The chain's CDR3 is CASLRRGGRSDTQYF. The CDR3 region has the DNA TGTGCCAGTCTACGGCGAGGCGGGAGGTCAGATACGCAGTATTTT.

There are a few counts of this clone. V gene TRBV10-1 combines with J gene TRBJ1-1, with 7 bases that match TRBD1. Looked up from germline, CDR1 is WNHNN and CDR2 is SYGVQD (reference sequence). The CDR3 contains 14 residues. V lost 6 bases and J lost 0; bases outside the gene matches: 4. The CDR3 DNA reads TGCGCCAGCAGCCCGACAGGGATGAACACTGAAGCTTTCTTT. Its protein is CASSPTGMNTEAFF.

The rearrangement links TRBV11-2 to TRBJ2-7, with D unresolved. Trimming removed 0 bases at V and 7 bases at J, with 10 bases between. From germline, CDR1 is SGHAT and CDR2 FQNNGV. The CDR3 has 13 amino acids. CDR3 sequence: CASSLDTAWEQYF. CDR3 in DNA: TGTGCCAGCAGCTTAGACACTGCCTGGGAGCAGTACTTC.

The rearrangement links TRBV13 to TRBJ2-7, with 9 bases lining up with TRBD2. The V gene end was trimmed by 1 base and the J gene end by 1 base; junction bases not matched to a gene: 5. There are 16 residues in the CDR3. Germline values: CDR1 PRHDT, CDR2 FYEKMQ (reference sequence). Here the CDR3 DNA reads TGTGCCAGCAGCTTAGTAGCTAGCGGGGAATCCTACGAGCAGTACTTC. Translation gives CASSLVASGESYEQYF.

The V call is TRBV5-1, the J call TRBJ2-3; possibly TRBD1 for D (6 bases). With 0 bases removed from V and 5 bases from J, the gap between germline ends came to 10 bases. The germline CDR1 and CDR2 sequences are SGHRS and YFSETQ. This CDR3 contains 14 residues. CDR3 protein: CASSLDRAGDTQYF. In nucleotides, the CDR3 is TGCGCCAGCAGCTTGGACAGGGCCGGAGATACGCAGTATTTT.

The chain has TRBV7-7 and TRBJ2-3, with a weak D call TRBD2 (5 bases). This CDR3 contains 13 residues. The V gene lost 0 bases and the J gene lost 6 bases, with 7 bases spanning the gap. Germline V gene data show CDR1 as SSHAT and CDR2 as FNYEAQ (reference sequence). CDR3: CASSLAGDDTQYF. The CDR3 region has the DNA TGTGCCAGCAGCTTAGCGGGAGACGATACGCAGTATTTT.

The V and J genes are TRBV7-7 and TRBJ2-3; D might be TRBD2 (6 bases). The CDR3 sequence is 14 residues long. V was clipped by 4 bases and J by 6 bases, with 14 bases between them. The germline V gene has CDR1 SSHAT and CDR2 FNYEAQ (reference sequence). CDR3 in DNA: TGTGCCAGCAGCTCGCATCTGGGGGGTGATACGCAGTATTTT. Its protein is CASSSHLGGDTQYF.

The CDR3 DNA is TGTGCCAGCAGCCCCGGACAGTCTAGCACAGATACGCAGTATTTT. Encoded protein: CASSPGQSSTDTQYF. V usage is TRBV11-3 and J usage is TRBJ2-3; possible D gene TRBD1, 6 bases. Germline CDR1 reads SGHNT; CDR2 reads YENEEA. This CDR3 region has 15 residues. V was cut by 5 bases and J by 0 bases, with 12 bases left in between.

The chain recombines TRBV18 with TRBJ1-6; D not resolved. The CDR3 consists of 13 residues. The V gene's germline CDR1 is KGHSH and CDR2 LQKENI. Trimming removed 2 bases at V and 8 bases at J, with 7 bases between. CDR3 loop: CASSPEADSPLHF. The CDR3 bases are TGTGCCAGCTCACCAGAGGCGGATTCACCCCTCCACTTT. The full variable domain, its missing parts supplied by reference TRBV18 and TRBJ1-6, is NAGVMQNPRHLVRRRGQEARLRCSPMKGHSHVYWYRQLPEEGLKFMVYLQKENIIDESGMPKERFSAEFPKEGPSILRIQQVVRGDSAAYFCASSPEADSPLHFGNGTRLTVT.

This chain joins TRBV19 and TRBJ2-3, with 11 nucleotides matching TRBD2. J gave up 3 bases and V 7 bases, and 3 bases lay outside the gene matches. The CDR3 has 14 amino acids. Germline loops: CDR1 LNHDA, CDR2 SQIVND (reference sequence). CDR3 nucleotide sequence: TGTGCCAGTATTAGCGGGAGGGGAACAGATACGCAGTATTTT. Its translation is CASISGRGTDTQYF.

J is TRBJ2-2 and V is TRBV5-1; 7 bases map to TRBD1. V dropped 5 bases and J dropped 0; count of bases not matched to a gene: 7. The CDR3 is 16 amino acids. Germline V CDR1 and CDR2: SGHRS, YFSETQ. CDR3 in amino acids: CASRRSGTANTGELFF. CDR3 bases: TGCGCCAGCAGACGCTCCGGGACAGCGAACACCGGGGAGCTGTTTTTT. The full variable domain, its missing parts supplied by reference TRBV5-1 and TRBJ2-2, is KAGVTQTPRYLIKTRGQQVTLSCSPISGHRSVSWYQQTPGQGLQFLFEYFSETQRNKGNFPGRFSGRQFSNSRSEMNVSTLELGDSALYLCASRRSGTANTGELFFGEGSRLTVL.

J is TRBJ2-7 and V is TRBV27, with 10 bases fitting TRBD1. The V gene end was trimmed by 7 bases and the J gene end by 4 bases; junction bases not matched to a gene: 4. Germline V gene lookup returns CDR1 MNHEY and CDR2 SMNVEV (reference sequence). The CDR3 is 13 amino acids. CDR3 sequence: CASKRTGGYEQYF. CDR3 in DNA: TGTGCCAGCAAGAGGACAGGGGGTTACGAGCAGTACTTC.

The chain couples TRBV7-2 to TRBJ1-1; tentatively, D is TRBD1 (5 bases). V dropped 5 bases and J dropped 0 bases, with 13 bases sitting between them. CDR1 SGHTA and CDR2 FQGNSA come from the germline V gene. The CDR3 spans 15 residues. The CDR3 loop reads CASSLRQLMNTEAFF. The CDR3 DNA is TGTGCCAGCAGCCTAAGACAGCTCATGAACACTGAAGCTTTCTTT.

The chain uses TRBV5-1 and TRBJ2-4; 8 nucleotides align to TRBD2. Losses at the gene ends were 6 bases for V and 9 bases for J; bases not matched to a gene: 11. The germline CDR1 and CDR2 sequences are SGHRS and YFSETQ. This CDR3 is built from 14 residues. CDR3 DNA sequence: TGCGCCAGCAACCGGGGGGGTGGGGAGACCATTCAGTACTTC. Residues: CASNRGGGETIQYF.

The V call is TRBV6-1, the J call TRBJ1-1; 9 positions agree with TRBD1. The CDR3 spans 16 residues. J gave up 11 bases and V 0 bases, and 13 bases lay outside the gene matches. Germline values: CDR1 MNHNS, CDR2 SASEGT. The CDR3 region has the DNA TGTGCCAGCAGTGAAGCAGGGAGGGGACAGGGAGTCCGGGCTTTCTTT. Residues: CASSEAGRGQGVRAFF.

This CDR3 reads CASSAGSSFGDTQYF. The CDR3 DNA sequence: TGTGCCAGCAGCGCCGGGAGTTCCTTCGGGGATACGCAGTATTTT. This chain joins TRBV9 and TRBJ2-3; perhaps TRBD2 as D (6 bases). The CDR3 sequence is 15 residues long. V lost 3 bases and J 6 bases, leaving 17 bases between the germline ends. Germline CDR1 is SGDLS and CDR2 is YYNGEE.

The chain carries TRBV6-5 and TRBJ2-1; TRBD2 aligns across 12 bases. This CDR3 is 15 amino acids long. In germline, CDR1 is MNHEY, CDR2 SVGAGI. V shed 5 bases, J shed 10 bases, and the junction held 9 bases outside the gene matches. In nucleotides, the CDR3 is TGTGCCAGCAGTCGCCGACTAGCGGGAGATGGGGAGCAGTTCTTC. Encoded protein: CASSRRLAGDGEQFF.

This rearrangement joins TRBV7-2 to TRBJ2-6; TRBD1 agrees at 7 bases. Losses at the gene ends were 5 bases for V and 2 bases for J; bases not matched to a gene: 3. In germline, CDR1 is SGHTA, CDR2 FQGNSA. The CDR3 has 15 amino acids. CDR3 amino acids: CASSRTGAGANVLTF. CDR3 sequence (DNA): TGTGCCAGCAGCCGAACAGGGGCTGGGGCCAACGTCCTGACTTTC. The full variable domain, completed using reference TRBV7-2 and TRBJ2-6, is GAGVSQSPSNKVTEKGKDVELRCDPISGHTALYWYRQSLGQGLEFLIYFQGNSAPDKSGLPSDRFSAERTGGSVSTLTIQRTQQEDSAVYLCASSRTGAGANVLTFGAGSRLTVL.